Below, 21 T cell receptor beta chains from the same sample are listed, as sequenced in a study of blood T cell repertoires in COVID-19. Sequencing used immunoSEQ multiplex PCR; TCRdb keeps in-frame clones, though not all of them. The repertoire holds about 150,000 clones, approximately 80% seen once, with 3.7% in the top ten. Specimen: peripheral blood. Source of these receptors: a woman aged 80 or older with acute or convalescent COVID-19.

The chain combines TRBV5-1 with TRBJ1-4; no clear D. The CDR3 has 15 residues. Germline V CDR1 and CDR2: SGHRS, YFSETQ. With 1 base removed from V and 4 bases from J, the gap between germline ends came to 11 bases. CDR3 bases: TGCGCCAGCAGCTTGCTGACTGGAATTAATGAAAAACTGTTTTTT. Its translation: CASSLLTGINEKLFF.

The chain employs TRBV5-1 and TRBJ2-3, with 7 positions matching TRBD2. The ends lost 4 bases at V and 2 bases at J; junction bases unmatched: 7. Germline values: CDR1 SGHRS, CDR2 YFSETQ. This CDR3 comprises 15 residues. The CDR3 nucleotides read TGCGCCAGCAGCACCATAGCGGGCGCCACAGATACGCAGTATTTT. This encodes CASSTIAGATDTQYF. The whole variable domain, remainder taken from reference TRBV5-1 and TRBJ2-3, is KAGVTQTPRYLIKTRGQQVTLSCSPISGHRSVSWYQQTPGQGLQFLFEYFSETQRNKGNFPGRFSGRQFSNSRSEMNVSTLELGDSALYLCASSTIAGATDTQYFGPGTRLTVL.

The J gene is TRBJ2-2, the V gene TRBV4-3; perhaps TRBD2 as D (6 bases). V lost 0 bases to trimming and J lost 5 bases, with 13 bases between them. CDR1 and CDR2 (germline): LGHNA, YSLEER. This CDR3 is built from 16 residues. The CDR3 is CASSQDHGGSTGELFF. The CDR3 coding sequence is TGCGCCAGCAGCCAAGATCACGGGGGTTCAACCGGGGAGCTGTTTTTT.

This chain connects TRBV7-9 to TRBJ2-5; 10 bases align to TRBD2. V lost 3 bases and J lost 1; bases outside the gene matches: 2. This CDR3 comprises 15 residues. Germline lookup yields CDR1 SEHNR and CDR2 FQNEAQ (reference sequence). This CDR3 is CASSFSGGSQETQYF. In DNA form, the CDR3 reads TGTGCCAGCAGCTTTAGCGGGGGGAGCCAAGAGACCCAGTACTTC.

This clone appeared a few times. The rearrangement joins TRBV19 to TRBJ1-1; D is possibly TRBD1 (5 bases). V lost 4 bases, J lost 0 bases, and 15 bases lay in between. Germline assignment: CDR1 LNHDA and CDR2 SQIVND (reference sequence). The CDR3 totals 16 residues. The CDR3 region is CASSTQLGVMNTEAFF. CDR3 sequence (DNA): TGTGCCAGTAGTACGCAGTTAGGGGTTATGAACACTGAAGCTTTCTTT.

Only a few counts were recorded for this clone. The rearrangement joins TRBV6-2 or TRBV6-3 to TRBJ1-5; D is possibly TRBD1 (6 bases). Germline V gene sequence: CDR1 MNHEY, CDR2 SVGEGT. Between the trimmed V and J ends, which lost 5 bases and 4 bases, there was a span of 15 bases. The CDR3 runs 15 residues. The CDR3 nucleotides are TGTGCCAGCAGTACAGGGACAACGGGAAATCAGCCCCAGCATTTT. Protein: CASSTGTTGNQPQHF.

The V gene is TRBV6-4, the J gene TRBJ2-5, with D tentatively TRBD1 (5 bases). This CDR3 has 15 residues. In germline, CDR1 is MRHNA, CDR2 SNTAGT. Between the trimmed V and J ends, which lost 4 bases and 7 bases, there was a span of 19 bases. The CDR3 bases are TGTGCCAGCAGTGGTTTCAGGGCCGATGAATGGACCCAGTACTTC. Protein product: CASSGFRADEWTQYF.

This clone was observed a single time. This rearrangement joins TRBV7-2 to TRBJ2-5, with D unclear. In germline, CDR1 is SGHTA, CDR2 FQGNSA. The length of the CDR3 is 14 residues. V was clipped by 0 bases and J by 3 bases, with 8 bases between them. The CDR3 coding sequence is TGTGCCAGCAGCTTAGCGTGGCCAGAAGAGACCCAGTACTTC. Translated, it gives CASSLAWPEETQYF.

The chain recombines TRBV19 with TRBJ2-3; D might be TRBD1 (6 bases). Trimming removed 5 bases from V and 3 bases from J, with 21 bases in between. The CDR3 is 17 amino acids. In germline, CDR1 is LNHDA, CDR2 SQIVND (reference sequence). Here the CDR3 DNA reads TGTGCCAGTAGTTTGATGTCAGGGGTCGTCGGGACAGATACGCAGTATTTT. The encoded protein is CASSLMSGVVGTDTQYF.

Ten or more counts support this clone. The chain carries TRBV7-9 and TRBJ2-7, with TRBD1 identical over 7 bases. The germline CDR1 and CDR2 sequences are SEHNR and FQNEAQ (reference sequence). The CDR3 totals 18 residues. V lost 8 bases, J lost 4 bases, and 23 bases stayed unmatched. CDR3 sequence reads: CASAPRTGPPKRNYEQYF. DNA for the CDR3: TGTGCCAGCGCTCCGAGGACAGGACCCCCTAAAAGGAATTACGAGCAGTACTTC.

The genes are TRBV5-1 and TRBJ2-1; the match to TRBD2 covers 8 bases. CDR1 is SGHRS and CDR2 is YFSETQ in the germline V gene. The CDR3 runs to 17 residues. The V gene end was trimmed by 0 bases and the J gene end by 8 bases; junction bases not matched to a gene: 13. CDR3 nucleotides: TGCGCCAGCAGCTTGGGATTGATAGCGGGAACTTTGGATGAGCAGTTCTTC. Translation: CASSLGLIAGTLDEQFF.

The chain carries TRBV14 and TRBJ1-1; D is ambiguous. CDR1 and CDR2 (germline): SGHDN, FVKESK. V lost 3 bases to trimming and J lost 1 base, with 9 bases between them. This CDR3 has 14 amino acids. CDR3 in DNA: TGTGCCAGCAGCCACAGGAGGAGGAACACTGAAGCTTTCTTT. It is translated as CASSHRRRNTEAFF.

The genes are TRBV5-1 and TRBJ2-3, with TRBD2 matching 9 bases. This CDR3 is built from 18 residues. Germline V gene sequence: CDR1 SGHRS, CDR2 YFSETQ. V shed 0 bases, J shed 0 bases, and the junction held 8 bases outside the gene matches. As DNA, the CDR3 is TGCGCCAGCAGCTTGGGTAGCGGGAGTCCCACTAGCACAGATACGCAGTATTTT. Residues: CASSLGSGSPTSTDTQYF.

The CDR3 DNA reads as TGCAGCGTGGGAACGCCAGGGGGCCTTCTGAACACTGAAGCTTTCTTT. Translating it yields CSVGTPGGLLNTEAFF. The chain carries TRBV29-1 and TRBJ1-1, with 8 bases fitting TRBD1. Trimming at V came to 6 bases and at J to 0 bases, leaving 12 bases not matched to a gene. The CDR3 length is 16 residues. CDR1 is SQVTM and CDR2 is ANQGSEA in the germline V gene.

The chain uses TRBV7-9 and TRBJ1-2; D is possibly TRBD1 (5 bases). CDR3 length: 14 amino acids. Germline V lookup: CDR1 SEHNR, CDR2 FQNEAQ (reference sequence). The V end lost 1 base, the J end lost 4 bases, and 10 bases lay between the germline ends. In nucleotides, the CDR3 is TGTGCCAGCAGCTTAGACCAGGGAAGCTATGGCTACACCTTC. As protein: CASSLDQGSYGYTF.

The V gene is TRBV5-8, the J gene TRBJ1-1; a weak D match, TRBD1 (6 bases). The germline V gene has CDR1 SGHTS and CDR2 YDEGEE. The V end was cut by 3 bases, the J end by 4 bases, with 22 bases between. CDR3 size: 17 residues. In nucleotides, the CDR3 is TGTGCCAGCAGCTGGCTCGCCGGAACAGGGTCCTTCACTGAAGCTTTCTTT. Its protein product is CASSWLAGTGSFTEAFF.

Here the CDR3 reads CASADGYNSPLHF. The CDR3 DNA reads TGTGCCAGCGCCGACGGGTATAATTCACCCCTCCACTTT. The chain employs TRBV12-3 or TRBV12-4 and TRBJ1-6; D is undetermined. The CDR3 is 13 residues long. V was clipped by 8 bases and J by 4 bases, with 9 bases between them.

This clone was counted many times. J is TRBJ2-2 and V is TRBV5-8; TRBD1 might be the D (5 bases). The CDR3 is 15 amino acids. V was pared by 1 base and J by 1 base, with 8 bases between. Germline values: CDR1 SGHTS, CDR2 YDEGEE. DNA of the CDR3: TGTGCCAGCAGCTTGCGTGGACAGAACACCGGGGAGCTGTTTTTT. Its translation is CASSLRGQNTGELFF.

The rearrangement links TRBV5-1 to TRBJ1-1, with D maybe TRBD1 (6 bases). Trimming took 5 bases from V and 0 from J, leaving 14 bases between them. The CDR3 totals 15 residues. Germline V CDR1 and CDR2: SGHRS, YFSETQ. CDR3 sequence: CASSEGGFMNTEAFF. CDR3 bases: TGCGCCAGCAGTGAGGGGGGGTTCATGAACACTGAAGCTTTCTTT.

The V gene is TRBV6-5, the J gene TRBJ1-5; 7 positions match TRBD1. The trim removed 6 bases at V and 7 bases at J, leaving 6 bases unmatched. CDR3 length equals 13 residues. Germline loops: CDR1 MNHEY, CDR2 SVGAGI. CDR3 in amino acids: CASRRTGAQPQHF. Written as DNA, the CDR3 is TGTGCCAGCAGACGGACAGGAGCCCAGCCCCAGCATTTT.

For the CDR3, the DNA is TGTGCCACCAGACAGGGGGTCAACTATGGCTACACCTTC. Translating it yields CATRQGVNYGYTF. The genes are TRBV19 and TRBJ1-2, with 9 bases fitting TRBD1. V shed 10 bases and J 2 bases; nucleotides not matched to a gene: 5. CDR1 is LNHDA and CDR2 is SQIVND in the germline V gene (reference sequence). There are 13 residues in the CDR3.